Listed here is a single TCR beta chain. Its matching antigen is unknown. These data belong to a study of beta chain features in type 1 diabetes. Findings and caveats of the study: Type 1 diabetes patients showed a moderate but significant shortening of TCRB CDR3s in all four CD4+ subsets.

cDNA synthesis used the whole RNA isolate, giving expressed TCRB sequences. Measured with immunoSEQ multiplex PCR; TCRdb has only the in-frame clones, and not every one. The table has 130,000 or so clones, 17% seen once. This sequence was found in a man aged 18 to 29 with type 1 diabetes. The sample comprised central memory CD4+ T cells from blood.

The CDR3 DNA sequence: TGTGCCAGCAGCCCTTTAGGCATCGGGGCCGGGGAGCTGTTTTTT. Translated, it gives CASSPLGIGAGELFF. The J gene is TRBJ2-2, the V gene TRBV7-9; D perhaps matches TRBD2 (5 bases). The CDR3 is made up of 15 amino acids. Trimming removed 5 bases from V and 6 bases from J, with 16 bases in between. Germline CDR1 is SEHNR and CDR2 is FQNEAQ (reference sequence). Filled out from reference TRBV7-9 and TRBJ2-2, the complete variable domain reads DTGVSQNPRHKITKRGQNVTFRCDPISEHNRLYWYRQTLGQGPEFLTYFQNEAQLEKSRLLSDRFSAERPKGSFSTLEIQRTEQGDSAMYLCASSPLGIGAGELFFGEGSRLTVL.